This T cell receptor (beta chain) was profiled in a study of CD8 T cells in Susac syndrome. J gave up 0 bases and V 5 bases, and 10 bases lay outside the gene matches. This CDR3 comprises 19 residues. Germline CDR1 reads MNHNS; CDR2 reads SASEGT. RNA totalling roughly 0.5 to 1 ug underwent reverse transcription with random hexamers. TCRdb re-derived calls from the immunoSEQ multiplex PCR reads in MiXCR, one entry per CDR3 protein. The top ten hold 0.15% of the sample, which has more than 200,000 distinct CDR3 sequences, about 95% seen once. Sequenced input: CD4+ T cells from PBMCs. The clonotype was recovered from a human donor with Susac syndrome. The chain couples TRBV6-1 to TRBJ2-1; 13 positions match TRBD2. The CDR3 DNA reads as TGTGCCAGCAGTCGCGGACTAGCGGGGGACCTTAGCTCCTACAATGAGCAGTTCTTC. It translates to CASSRGLAGDLSSYNEQFF.